This is a list of T cell receptor beta chains from one sample in a study of OX40 agonist ivuxolimab in advanced cancers. The assay was immunoSEQ multiplex PCR, and TCRdb's table has in-frame clones only and misses some. The sample holds around 76,000 clones, 85% to 90% seen once. This sample comprised CD4+ or CD8+ T cells sorted from blood, obtained in a trial of the OX40 agonist ivuxolimab. The receptors derive from an adult with an advanced solid tumor such as melanoma, head and neck, liver or kidney cancer. The conserved cysteine and the conserved F or W are not part of the CDR3 here. The order of the fields is D gene, V gene, J gene, CDR3 length, CDR3 protein. The D gene is left open where the match is weak.

D gene: TRBD2
V gene: TRBV5-1
J gene: TRBJ2-3
CDR3 length: 15
CDR3 protein: ASSPRDSGRKTDTQY

D gene: .
V gene: TRBV6-1
J gene: TRBJ2-7
CDR3 length: 10
CDR3 protein: ASRGLSYEQY

D gene: TRBD1
V gene: TRBV5-1
J gene: TRBJ1-2
CDR3 length: 13
CDR3 protein: ASKAGTGFNYGYT

D gene: TRBD1
V gene: TRBV30
J gene: TRBJ2-3
CDR3 length: 10
CDR3 protein: AWSLQGDTQY

D gene: .
V gene: TRBV7-2
J gene: TRBJ2-1
CDR3 length: 12
CDR3 protein: ASSLGGGAREQF

D gene: .
V gene: TRBV28
J gene: TRBJ1-2
CDR3 length: 13
CDR3 protein: ASSLGGANNYGYT

D gene: .
V gene: TRBV20-1
J gene: TRBJ2-3
CDR3 length: 9
CDR3 protein: SASNLDTQY

D gene: TRBD1
V gene: TRBV5-6
J gene: TRBJ2-4
CDR3 length: 15
CDR3 protein: ASSLARTGGFLDIQY

D gene: .
V gene: TRBV29-1
J gene: TRBJ2-2
CDR3 length: 10
CDR3 protein: SVDEGIGELF

D gene: TRBD1
V gene: TRBV5-1
J gene: TRBJ2-1
CDR3 length: 13
CDR3 protein: ASSPGTGIFAEQF

D gene: .
V gene: TRBV19
J gene: TRBJ2-2
CDR3 length: 12
CDR3 protein: ASSHRRDGGELF

D gene: .
V gene: TRBV6-1
J gene: TRBJ1-5
CDR3 length: 11
CDR3 protein: ASSEVSNQPQH

D gene: .
V gene: TRBV6-1
J gene: TRBJ1-4
CDR3 length: 10
CDR3 protein: ASSPGTEKLF

D gene: TRBD1
V gene: TRBV9
J gene: TRBJ1-5
CDR3 length: 15
CDR3 protein: ASSPDRGGYSNQPQH

D gene: TRBD1
V gene: TRBV7-2
J gene: TRBJ2-3
CDR3 length: 13
CDR3 protein: ASSSGQGLTDTQY

D gene: .
V gene: TRBV5-8
J gene: TRBJ1-1
CDR3 length: 13
CDR3 protein: ASSLLRVGGTEAF

D gene: TRBD2
V gene: TRBV28
J gene: TRBJ2-3
CDR3 length: 13
CDR3 protein: ATAPLAGGTDTQY

D gene: TRBD2
V gene: TRBV18
J gene: TRBJ2-3
CDR3 length: 14
CDR3 protein: ASKVSGRGFSDTQY

D gene: .
V gene: TRBV6-5
J gene: TRBJ1-2
CDR3 length: 12
CDR3 protein: ASSDLDSIGGYT

D gene: TRBD1
V gene: TRBV10-2
J gene: TRBJ2-7
CDR3 length: 12
CDR3 protein: ASTLGQGGYEQY

D gene: .
V gene: TRBV6-6
J gene: TRBJ1-1
CDR3 length: 13
CDR3 protein: ASSYPGGGNTEAF

D gene: .
V gene: TRBV5-4
J gene: TRBJ2-5
CDR3 length: 13
CDR3 protein: ASSLDQGKVETQY

D gene: .
V gene: TRBV6-6
J gene: TRBJ1-6
CDR3 length: 12
CDR3 protein: ASSRTADNSPLH

D gene: TRBD1
V gene: TRBV27
J gene: TRBJ1-5
CDR3 length: 12
CDR3 protein: ASSPRQGWQPQH

D gene: .
V gene: TRBV5-1
J gene: TRBJ1-2
CDR3 length: 12
CDR3 protein: ASSLEGGNYGYT

D gene: TRBD2
V gene: TRBV6-1
J gene: TRBJ2-7
CDR3 length: 12
CDR3 protein: ATSGGAPRHEQY

D gene: .
V gene: TRBV11-2
J gene: TRBJ2-5
CDR3 length: 11
CDR3 protein: ASSLGLQETQY

D gene: .
V gene: TRBV6-5
J gene: TRBJ2-1
CDR3 length: 12
CDR3 protein: ASSYAPGWDEQF

D gene: TRBD1
V gene: TRBV19
J gene: TRBJ1-3
CDR3 length: 15
CDR3 protein: ASSTGQGHYSGNTIY

D gene: TRBD1
V gene: TRBV6-5
J gene: TRBJ1-1
CDR3 length: 11
CDR3 protein: ASRVSGTAEAF

D gene: TRBD2
V gene: TRBV27
J gene: TRBJ2-5
CDR3 length: 12
CDR3 protein: ASSPGRDPETQY

D gene: .
V gene: TRBV6-5
J gene: TRBJ1-1
CDR3 length: 11
CDR3 protein: ASSYRRGTEAF

D gene: .
V gene: TRBV19
J gene: TRBJ2-1
CDR3 length: 14
CDR3 protein: ASSIAARLGSNEQF

D gene: .
V gene: TRBV10-1
J gene: TRBJ1-1
CDR3 length: 12
CDR3 protein: ASADQGLDTEAF

D gene: .
V gene: TRBV6-5
J gene: TRBJ2-2
CDR3 length: 13
CDR3 protein: ASSYSYANTGELF

D gene: .
V gene: TRBV29-1
J gene: TRBJ2-1
CDR3 length: 11
CDR3 protein: SVHGSSYNEQF

D gene: .
V gene: TRBV5-8
J gene: TRBJ1-1
CDR3 length: 13
CDR3 protein: ASTKRRQDNTEAF

D gene: .
V gene: TRBV30
J gene: TRBJ2-2
CDR3 length: 11
CDR3 protein: AYLLEDGGELF

D gene: .
V gene: TRBV6-5
J gene: TRBJ1-2
CDR3 length: 12
CDR3 protein: ASSYAGGLYGYT

D gene: .
V gene: TRBV5-1
J gene: TRBJ1-2
CDR3 length: 10
CDR3 protein: ASSPDNYGYT

D gene: TRBD1
V gene: TRBV29-1
J gene: TRBJ2-1
CDR3 length: 9
CDR3 protein: SGTQGGEQF

D gene: .
V gene: TRBV5-4
J gene: TRBJ2-2
CDR3 length: 14
CDR3 protein: ASSPVGGLDTGELF